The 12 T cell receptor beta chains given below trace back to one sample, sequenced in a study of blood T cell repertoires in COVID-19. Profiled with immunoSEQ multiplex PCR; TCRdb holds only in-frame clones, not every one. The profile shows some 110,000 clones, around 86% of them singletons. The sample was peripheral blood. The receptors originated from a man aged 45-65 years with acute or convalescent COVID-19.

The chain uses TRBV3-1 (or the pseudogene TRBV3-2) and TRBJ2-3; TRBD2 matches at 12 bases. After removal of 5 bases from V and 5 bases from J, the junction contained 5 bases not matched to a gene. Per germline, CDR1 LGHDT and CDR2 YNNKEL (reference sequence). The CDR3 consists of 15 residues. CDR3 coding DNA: TGTGCCAGCAGCGAAGGGACTAGCGGGCGAGATACGCAGTATTTT. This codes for CASSEGTSGRDTQYF.

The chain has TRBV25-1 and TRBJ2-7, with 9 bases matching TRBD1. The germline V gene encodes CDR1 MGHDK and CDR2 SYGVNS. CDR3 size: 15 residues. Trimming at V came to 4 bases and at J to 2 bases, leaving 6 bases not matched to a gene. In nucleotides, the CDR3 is TGTGCCAGCAGTGGCGCGGGACAGGGTACCTACGAGCAGTACTTC. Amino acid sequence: CASSGAGQGTYEQYF.

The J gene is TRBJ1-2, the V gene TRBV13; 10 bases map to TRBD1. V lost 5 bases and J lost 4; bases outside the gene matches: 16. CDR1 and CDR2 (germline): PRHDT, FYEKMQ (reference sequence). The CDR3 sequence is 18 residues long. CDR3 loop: CASSVFGTGDFVSYGYTF. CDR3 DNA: TGTGCCAGCAGCGTATTCGGGACAGGGGACTTCGTCTCCTATGGCTACACCTTC. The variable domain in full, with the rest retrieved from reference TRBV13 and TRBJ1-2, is AAGVIQSPRHLIKEKRETATLKCYPIPRHDTVYWYQQGPGQDPQFLISFYEKMQSDKGSIPDRFSAQQFSDYHSELNMSSLELGDSALYFCASSVFGTGDFVSYGYTFGSGTRLTVV.

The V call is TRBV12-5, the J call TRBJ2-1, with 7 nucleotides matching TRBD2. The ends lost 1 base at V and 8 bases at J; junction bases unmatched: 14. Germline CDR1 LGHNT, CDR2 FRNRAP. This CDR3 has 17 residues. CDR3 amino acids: CASGLDGTLRESHEQFF. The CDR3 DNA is TGTGCTAGTGGTTTGGACGGTACGTTGCGGGAGTCCCATGAGCAGTTCTTC.

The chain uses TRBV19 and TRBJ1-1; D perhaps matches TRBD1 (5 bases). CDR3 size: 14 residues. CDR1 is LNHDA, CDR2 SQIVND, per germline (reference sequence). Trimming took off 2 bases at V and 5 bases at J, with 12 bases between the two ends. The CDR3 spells CASSIYRSGTEAFF. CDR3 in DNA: TGTGCCAGTAGTATATACAGGAGTGGAACTGAAGCTTTCTTT.

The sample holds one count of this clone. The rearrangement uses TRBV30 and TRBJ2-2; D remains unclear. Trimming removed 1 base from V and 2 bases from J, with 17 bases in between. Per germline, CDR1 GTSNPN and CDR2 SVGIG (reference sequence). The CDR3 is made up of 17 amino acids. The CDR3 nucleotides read TGTGCCTGGAGTGCTCGCAGTGGCCAAACAAACACCGGGGAGCTGTTTTTT. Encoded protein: CAWSARSGQTNTGELFF.

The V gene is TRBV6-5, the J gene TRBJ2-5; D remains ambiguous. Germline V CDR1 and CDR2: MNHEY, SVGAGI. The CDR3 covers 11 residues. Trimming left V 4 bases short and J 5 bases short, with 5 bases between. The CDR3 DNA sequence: TGTGCCAGCAGTTCGGGTGAGACCCAGTACTTC. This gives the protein CASSSGETQYF.

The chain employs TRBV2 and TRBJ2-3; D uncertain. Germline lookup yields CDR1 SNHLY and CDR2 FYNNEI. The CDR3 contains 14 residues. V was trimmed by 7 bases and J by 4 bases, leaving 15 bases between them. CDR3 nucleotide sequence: TGTGCCAGCAAGAAAATTGGCGGCGCAGATACGCAGTATTTT. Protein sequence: CASKKIGGADTQYF.

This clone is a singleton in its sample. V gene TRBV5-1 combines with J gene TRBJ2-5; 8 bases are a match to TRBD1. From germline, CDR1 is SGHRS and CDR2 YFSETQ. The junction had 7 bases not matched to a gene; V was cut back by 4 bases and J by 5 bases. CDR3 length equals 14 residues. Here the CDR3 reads CASSTQGARETQYF. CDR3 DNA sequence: TGCGCCAGCAGCACCCAGGGGGCACGGGAGACCCAGTACTTC.

The CDR3 is CASSFSGITGELFF. The DNA of the CDR3 is TGTGCCAGCAGTTTTTCCGGTATCACCGGGGAGCTGTTTTTT. V usage is TRBV27 and J usage is TRBJ2-2; the D is unclear. V lost 3 bases, J lost 4 bases, and 9 bases lay in between. This CDR3 has 14 residues. CDR1 MNHEY and CDR2 SMNVEV come from the germline V gene (reference sequence).

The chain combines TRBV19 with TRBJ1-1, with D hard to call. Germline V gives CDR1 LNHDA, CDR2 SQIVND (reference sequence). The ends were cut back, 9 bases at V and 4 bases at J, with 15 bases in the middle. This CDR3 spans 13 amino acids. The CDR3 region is CASSSGASTEAFF. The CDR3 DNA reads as TGTGCCAGCAGCTCCGGAGCCTCCACTGAAGCTTTCTTT.

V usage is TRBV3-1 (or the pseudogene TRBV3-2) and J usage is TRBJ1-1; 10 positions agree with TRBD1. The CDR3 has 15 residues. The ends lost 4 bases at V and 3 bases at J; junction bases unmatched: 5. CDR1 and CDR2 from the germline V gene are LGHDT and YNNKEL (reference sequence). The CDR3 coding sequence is TGTGCCAGCAGCCCGGGGGACAGGGGTGACACTGAAGCTTTCTTT. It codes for CASSPGDRGDTEAFF.